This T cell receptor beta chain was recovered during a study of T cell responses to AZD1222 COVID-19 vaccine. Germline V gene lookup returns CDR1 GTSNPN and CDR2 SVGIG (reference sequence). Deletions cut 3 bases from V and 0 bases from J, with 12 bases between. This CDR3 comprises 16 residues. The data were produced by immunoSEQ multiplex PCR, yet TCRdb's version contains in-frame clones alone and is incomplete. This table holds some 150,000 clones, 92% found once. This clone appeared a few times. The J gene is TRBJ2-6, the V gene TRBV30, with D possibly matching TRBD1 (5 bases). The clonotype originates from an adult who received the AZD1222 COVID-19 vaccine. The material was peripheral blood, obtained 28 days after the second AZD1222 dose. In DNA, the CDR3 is TGTGCCTGGAGAAAAAGGGGATACTCTGGGGCCAACGTCCTGACTTTC. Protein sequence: CAWRKRGYSGANVLTF.